A single sample is the source of the 29 T cell receptor beta chains below, sequenced in a study of shared clonotypes between healthy human individuals. Clones were read by immunoSEQ multiplex PCR, and TCRdb kept only the in-frame ones, dropping some. The top ten clones hold roughly 0.14% of a sample with roughly 2.5 million clones, around 94% of them seen once. The sample comprised naive CD4+ T cells sorted from blood. The sample's subset: CD45RA+ positively selected. Receptor source: a man between 18 and 35 years old in good health.

V gene TRBV7-2 combines with J gene TRBJ1-5; D gene unclear. V was trimmed by 5 bases and J by 0 bases, leaving 8 bases between them. The CDR3 contains 14 residues. Germline CDR1 SGHTA, CDR2 FQGNSA. CDR3: CASSPLYSNQPQHF. CDR3 sequence (DNA): TGTGCCAGCAGCCCCTTATATAGCAATCAGCCCCAGCATTTT.

This clone came up a few times. This chain links TRBV27 with TRBJ1-4, with D unresolved. Germline loops: CDR1 MNHEY, CDR2 SMNVEV (reference sequence). V was pared by 5 bases and J by 8 bases, with 15 bases between. The CDR3 contains 14 residues. The CDR3 sequence: CASSPLGRGEKLFF. CDR3 coding DNA: TGTGCCAGCAGTCCCCTAGGGCGGGGAGAAAAACTGTTTTTT.

V and J are TRBV4-2 and TRBJ1-5; 9 positions agree with TRBD1. Germline values: CDR1 LGHNA, CDR2 YNFKEQ. CDR3 length equals 17 residues. V shed 5 bases, J shed 5 bases, and the junction held 13 bases outside the gene matches. The CDR3 protein is CASSYFVGDRVYQPQHF. In DNA form, the CDR3 reads TGTGCCAGCAGCTATTTTGTCGGGGACAGGGTCTATCAGCCCCAGCATTTT.

The genes are TRBV11-2 and TRBJ2-1; 9 nucleotides line up with TRBD2. The germline gives CDR1 SGHAT, CDR2 FQNNGV. The CDR3 loop spans 16 amino acids. V lost 1 base and J lost 0; bases outside the gene matches: 1. This chain's CDR3 is CASSLGSGGSYNEQFF. The CDR3 DNA reads TGTGCCAGCAGCTTAGGTAGCGGGGGCTCCTACAATGAGCAGTTCTTC.

Details on this clone: The sample has other DNA sequences that encode this CDR3 too. The chain is built from TRBV7-2 and TRBJ2-1, with D possibly TRBD1 on 7 matching bases. Trimming pared 3 bases from V and 4 bases from J, leaving 13 bases between. Germline CDR1 is SGHTA and CDR2 is FQGNSA. The CDR3 runs to 15 residues. CDR3 protein: CASSLSGGIYNEQFF. The CDR3, as DNA: TGTGCCAGCAGCTTGTCAGGGGGGATTTACAATGAGCAGTTCTTC.

The chain links TRBV11-3 to TRBJ2-7, with D perhaps being TRBD1 or TRBD2 (6 bases each). V lost 1 base to trimming and J lost 5 bases, with 12 bases between them. CDR1 and CDR2 from the germline V gene are SGHNT and YENEEA. The length of the CDR3 is 14 residues. DNA for the CDR3: TGTGCCAGCAGCTTAGGAGGGGGGCTAGACGAGCAGTACTTC. This sequence encodes CASSLGGGLDEQYF. The variable domain in full, with the rest retrieved from reference TRBV11-3 and TRBJ2-7, is EAGVVQSPRYKIIEKKQPVAFWCNPISGHNTLYWYLQNLGQGPELLIRYENEEAVDDSQLPKDRFSAERLKGVDSTLKIQPAELGDSAVYLCASSLGGGLDEQYFGPGTRLTVT.

The rearrangement joins TRBV9 to TRBJ2-7; 11 bases map to TRBD2. From germline, CDR1 is SGDLS and CDR2 YYNGEE. CDR3 length: 16 residues. Trimming took 4 bases from V and 2 from J; bases not matched to a gene: 8. CDR3 amino acids: CASSLGTSGGAYEQYF. CDR3 sequence (DNA): TGTGCCAGCAGCCTGGGGACTAGCGGCGGGGCCTACGAGCAGTACTTC.

Comments on this clone: The same CDR3 can be traced to other DNA sequences in this sample. J is TRBJ1-5 and V is TRBV5-1; 10 bases are shared with TRBD1. CDR1 and CDR2 from the germline V gene are SGHRS and YFSETQ. CDR3 length: 15 amino acids. With V trimmed by 4 bases and J by 3 bases, 4 bases remained unmatched. CDR3 amino acids: CASSIGTGDNQPQHF. CDR3 in DNA: TGCGCCAGCAGCATCGGGACAGGGGACAATCAGCCCCAGCATTTT.

The chain joins TRBV18 to TRBJ2-1; the match to TRBD2 covers 13 bases. This CDR3 is 18 amino acids long. The germline gives CDR1 KGHSH, CDR2 LQKENI. J gave up 1 base and V 0 bases, and 3 bases lay outside the gene matches. The CDR3 nucleotides read TGTGCCAGCTCACCACCTACTAGCGGGGGGGGTTCCTACAATGAGCAGTTCTTC. Protein sequence: CASSPPTSGGGSYNEQFF.

This chain joins TRBV28 and TRBJ1-4; TRBD1 agrees at 8 bases. Trimming took 1 base from V and 10 from J; bases not matched to a gene: 11. This CDR3 contains 16 residues. Germline values: CDR1 MDHEN, CDR2 SYDVKM. The chain's CDR3 is CASSLFVGQGGGKLFF. The CDR3, as DNA: TGTGCCAGCAGTTTATTCGTCGGACAGGGTGGCGGAAAACTGTTTTTT.

The genes are TRBV29-1 and TRBJ2-5; possibly TRBD2 for D (6 bases). Germline CDR1 SQVTM, CDR2 ANQGSEA. Trimming took off 0 bases at V and 5 bases at J, with 16 bases between the two ends. The CDR3 has 15 amino acids. DNA for the CDR3: TGCAGCGTTGAAGATAATCGAGGGAGGCGGGAGACCCAGTACTTC. It encodes CSVEDNRGRRETQYF.

This clone was counted once. The sample has other DNA sequences that encode this CDR3 too. The CDR3 reads CASRRDSTNYGYTF. The CDR3 DNA is TGTGCCAGCAGAAGGGACTCTACAAACTATGGCTACACCTTC. J is TRBJ1-2 and V is TRBV6-5; tentative D call: TRBD1 (5 bases). Germline V gives CDR1 MNHEY, CDR2 SVGAGI. V lost 6 bases and J 2 bases, leaving 13 bases between the germline ends. The CDR3 consists of 14 residues.

This clone was detected only a few times. V usage is TRBV30 and J usage is TRBJ1-1; unclear D gene. The CDR3 has 13 residues. CDR1 GTSNPN and CDR2 SVGIG come from the germline V gene (reference sequence). With 5 bases removed from V and 2 bases from J, the gap between germline ends came to 12 bases. CDR3 sequence reads: CAWDHGENTEAFF. The CDR3 bases are TGTGCCTGGGACCACGGTGAAAACACTGAAGCTTTCTTT.

This clone is a singleton in its sample. The V and J genes are TRBV10-3 and TRBJ2-7, with 9 bases identical to TRBD1. This CDR3 spans 14 amino acids. V trimming: 4 bases; J trimming: 5 bases; junction bases outside the gene matches: 6. Germline V gives CDR1 ENHRY, CDR2 SYGVKD. The CDR3 nucleotides are TGTGCCATCAGTGTAAGTGGGACAGGGAACGAGCAGTACTTC. It codes for CAISVSGTGNEQYF.

The gene calls are TRBV30 and TRBJ1-1; 8 nucleotides agree with TRBD1. CDR3 length: 14 residues. Germline values: CDR1 GTSNPN, CDR2 SVGIG (reference sequence). Trimming removed 4 bases from V and 7 bases from J; junction bases left unmatched: 11. The CDR3 DNA sequence: TGTGCCTGGATCTATAGGACAGGGCATTTTGAAGCTTTCTTT. Protein: CAWIYRTGHFEAFF.

The chain links TRBV5-1 to TRBJ2-3; unclear D gene. V lost 0 bases to trimming and J lost 4 bases, with 12 bases between them. Per germline, CDR1 SGHRS and CDR2 YFSETQ. CDR3 length equals 15 residues. The CDR3 spells CASSLANNLADTQYF. The CDR3 DNA follows: TGCGCCAGCAGCTTGGCGAATAATCTAGCAGATACGCAGTATTTT.

The chain has TRBV28 and TRBJ1-5, with 9 bases matching TRBD1. The junction had 18 bases not matched to a gene; V was cut back by 3 bases and J by 0 bases. The CDR3 has 21 amino acids. Germline CDR1 and CDR2: MDHEN and SYDVKM. CDR3 nucleotides: TGTGCCAGCAGTTTTAGGGCCCCGGGACAGGGCACGCCTTATAGCAATCAGCCCCAGCATTTT. This gives the protein CASSFRAPGQGTPYSNQPQHF.

The V gene is TRBV18, the J gene TRBJ1-4; no reliable D call. This CDR3 is 12 amino acids long. CDR1 is KGHSH and CDR2 is LQKENI in the germline V gene. V was cut by 6 bases and J by 8 bases, with 10 bases left in between. The CDR3 spells CASSSPGEKLFF. CDR3 DNA: TGTGCCAGCTCCTCTCCGGGGGAAAAACTGTTTTTT.

This rearrangement joins TRBV5-4 to TRBJ1-4; D not certain. The germline CDR1 and CDR2 sequences are SGHNT and YYREEE (reference sequence). The CDR3 runs 13 residues. Trimming removed 0 bases from V and 3 bases from J, with 3 bases in between. In DNA, the CDR3 is TGTGCCAGCAGCTTGGAGGCTAATGAAAAACTGTTTTTT. The encoded protein is CASSLEANEKLFF.

The table lists this clone with a count of one. V usage is TRBV5-1 and J usage is TRBJ2-2, with D tentatively TRBD1 or TRBD2 (5 bases each). Looked up from germline, CDR1 is SGHRS and CDR2 is YFSETQ. The CDR3 loop spans 14 amino acids. Between the trimmed V and J ends, which lost 7 bases and 4 bases, there was a span of 14 bases. CDR3 in amino acids: CASRVDGGTGELFF. The CDR3 DNA reads as TGCGCCAGCCGTGTAGATGGGGGCACCGGGGAGCTGTTTTTT.

This clone is a singleton in its sample. The J gene is TRBJ2-3, the V gene TRBV15; TRBD2 aligns across 10 bases. Germline V lookup: CDR1 LNHNV, CDR2 YYDKDF (reference sequence). The CDR3 has 15 amino acids. The V gene end was trimmed by 4 bases and the J gene end by 1 base; junction bases not matched to a gene: 2. The CDR3, as DNA: TGTGCCACCAGCAAAGCGGGAGGGGGCACAGATACGCAGTATTTT. As protein: CATSKAGGGTDTQYF.

This chain links TRBV19 with TRBJ1-1, with 12 bases matching TRBD1. The V and J ends lost 8 bases and 11 bases, in that order; junction bases with no gene match: 18. The CDR3 totals 16 residues. The germline V gene has CDR1 LNHDA and CDR2 SQIVND (reference sequence). DNA of the CDR3: TGTGCCAGTCAGATTACTCCGGGACAGGGGGCTCTTGTGGCTTTCTTT. It translates to CASQITPGQGALVAFF. Variable domain in full (rest from reference TRBV19 and TRBJ1-1): DGGITQSPKYLFRKEGQNVTLSCEQNLNHDAMYWYRQDPGQGLRLIYYSQIVNDFQKGDIAEGYSVSREKKESFPLTVTSAQKNPTAFYLCASQITPGQGALVAFFGQGTRLTVV.

The chain combines TRBV19 with TRBJ2-7, with 11 bases fitting TRBD2. The junction had 7 bases not matched to a gene; V was cut back by 4 bases and J by 2 bases. Germline CDR1 is LNHDA and CDR2 is SQIVND (reference sequence). This CDR3 has 16 residues. The CDR3 DNA reads as TGTGCCAGTAGTAAAACCGGGACTAGCGGAACCTACGAGCAGTACTTC. Amino acids: CASSKTGTSGTYEQYF.

The rearrangement joins TRBV6-6 to TRBJ2-3; D might be TRBD1 or TRBD2, each matching 5 bases. Trimming shortened V by 5 bases and J by 0 bases, and 9 bases separated the two germline ends. The CDR3 is 14 residues long. Germline V gene data show CDR1 as MNHNY and CDR2 as SVGAGI (reference sequence). The CDR3 DNA reads as TGTGCCAGCAGTGCCAGGGAGAGCACAGATACGCAGTATTTT. Translation: CASSARESTDTQYF.

This sequence joins TRBV5-1 and TRBJ2-1; 8 positions match TRBD1. Germline CDR1 SGHRS, CDR2 YFSETQ. V lost 4 bases to trimming and J lost 0 bases; unmatched junction nucleotides: 9. This CDR3 contains 17 residues. The CDR3 sequence is CASSRDRGGSSYNEQFF. The CDR3 region has the DNA TGCGCCAGCAGCCGAGACAGGGGTGGGAGCTCCTACAATGAGCAGTTCTTC.

The V call is TRBV5-1, the J call TRBJ2-5, with D unclear. The CDR3 is made up of 14 amino acids. CDR1 SGHRS and CDR2 YFSETQ come from the germline V gene. Between the trimmed V and J ends, which lost 3 bases and 5 bases, there was a span of 14 bases. The CDR3 DNA sequence: TGCGCCAGCAGCTCTCAACCGGGCTCCGAGACCCAGTACTTC. It is translated as CASSSQPGSETQYF. Full variable domain (rest looked up from reference TRBV5-1 and TRBJ2-5): KAGVTQTPRYLIKTRGQQVTLSCSPISGHRSVSWYQQTPGQGLQFLFEYFSETQRNKGNFPGRFSGRQFSNSRSEMNVSTLELGDSALYLCASSSQPGSETQYFGPGTRLLVL.

The V call is TRBV6-5, the J call TRBJ1-1; the match to TRBD1 covers 7 bases. The CDR3 is 15 amino acids. Germline lookup yields CDR1 MNHEY and CDR2 SVGAGI. V lost 4 bases and J lost 10; bases outside the gene matches: 15. The CDR3 reads CASSSRDSSLRRAFF. CDR3 DNA: TGTGCCAGCAGTTCGCGGGACAGTTCCCTCCGGCGAGCTTTCTTT.

V is TRBV7-3 and J is TRBJ2-3; 9 positions agree with TRBD2. J gave up 5 bases and V 0 bases, and 6 bases lay outside the gene matches. Germline lookup yields CDR1 SGHTA and CDR2 FQGTGA. CDR3 length equals 16 residues. The CDR3 here is CASSLTMAGGQDTQYF. The CDR3 DNA reads as TGTGCCAGCAGCTTAACGATGGCGGGGGGGCAAGATACGCAGTATTTT.

With regard to this clone: Other DNA sequences in the same sample also yield this CDR3. The chain is built from TRBV30 and TRBJ2-3; D unresolved. Per the germline V gene, CDR1 is GTSNPN and CDR2 is SVGIG (reference sequence). This CDR3 region has 11 residues. V dropped 4 bases and J dropped 3 bases, with 5 bases sitting between them. CDR3 in amino acids: CAWTGTDTQYF. The CDR3 DNA reads TGTGCCTGGACTGGGACAGATACGCAGTATTTT.